Detailed here is one T cell receptor beta chain. Antigen specificity is unknown. From the reads, TCRdb called clonotypes with MiXCR, one entry per CDR3 protein. Here the sample spans approximately 110,000 distinct CDR3 sequences, less than 55% being singletons. This entry is derived from a study of T cell repertoires in cytomegalovirus infection. Germline CDR1 SNHLY, CDR2 FYNNEI. Trimming took 5 bases from V and 3 from J, leaving 21 bases between them. The CDR3 sequence is 17 residues long. The chain is built from TRBV2 and TRBJ2-3; maybe TRBD2 (5 bases). The receptor's source is a human donor in good health (CMV status not recorded). Some clones in this sample may be carry-over from other donors' samples. The sample was CD8+ T cells from cultured PBMCs, taken from culture after CMV antigen stimulation. The CDR3 protein is CASSTPRARFRTDTQYF. CDR3 coding DNA: TGTGCCAGCAGTACCCCGAGGGCTAGGTTTCGTACAGATACGCAGTATTTT.